These 32 T cell receptor beta chains came from one sample sequenced in a study of PD-1 blockade in mismatch repair-deficient tumors (dated by TCRdb to 2016 to 2017). Libraries were prepared through the immunoSEQ multiplex PCR assay. Held by TCRdb, this immuneACCESS table contains in-frame sequences only and omits some clones. Under half of the omission traces to an unresolved V gene where checked; the cause of the rest is unknown. Here the sample has approximately 100,000 clones; 82% occur a single time. Clones ranked in the top ten supply roughly 6.2% of the sample. Source: peripheral blood, taken about eight months after starting pembrolizumab. Every receptor here comes from an adult with mismatch repair-deficient cancer.

About this clone: Other DNA sequences from this sample encode an identical CDR3 as well. V gene TRBV11-2 combines with J gene TRBJ2-7; no clear D. Germline CDR1 and CDR2: SGHAT and FQNNGV. This CDR3 is 12 amino acids long. Deletions cut 3 bases from V and 4 bases from J, with 7 bases between. The CDR3 DNA is TGTGCCAGCAGCTTGGTAGGATACGAGCAGTACTTC. This codes for CASSLVGYEQYF.

The genes are TRBV19 and TRBJ2-3, with TRBD2 as a possible D gene (6 bases). The CDR3 runs to 17 residues. The germline V gene encodes CDR1 LNHDA and CDR2 SQIVND (reference sequence). V gave up 4 bases and J gave up 5 bases, with 22 bases separating them. The CDR3 DNA sequence: TGTGCCAGTAGTAGGGGACTCCAAGGAATAACTCGAGATACGCAGTATTTT. Translating it yields CASSRGLQGITRDTQYF.

The chain is built from TRBV4-1 and TRBJ1-5, with D maybe TRBD1 (5 bases). V shed 8 bases and J shed 2 bases, with 16 bases lying between them. The CDR3 consists of 15 residues. CDR1 is MGHRA and CDR2 is YSYEKL in the germline V gene. CDR3 coding DNA: TGCGCCAGCGGGCCTGAAGGGGAGGGCAATCAGCCCCAGCATTTT. It codes for CASGPEGEGNQPQHF.

The genes are TRBV7-3 and TRBJ2-3, with D possibly TRBD1 on 6 matching bases. The germline V and J ends were trimmed by 5 bases and 1 base, with 19 bases remaining between them. Germline values: CDR1 SGHTA, CDR2 FQGTGA. The CDR3 extends over 17 amino acids. The CDR3: CASSVGTRVSRTDTQYF. The CDR3 DNA sequence: TGTGCCAGCAGCGTCGGGACAAGGGTTTCCCGCACAGATACGCAGTATTTT. The full variable domain, rest sourced from reference TRBV7-3 and TRBJ2-3, is GAGVSQTPSNKVTEKGKYVELRCDPISGHTALYWYRQSLGQGPEFLIYFQGTGAADDSGLPNDRFFAVRPEGSVSTLKIQRTERGDSAVYLCASSVGTRVSRTDTQYFGPGTRLTVL.

The rearrangement joins TRBV6-5 to TRBJ1-2, with 7 bases lining up with TRBD1. The CDR3 loop spans 14 amino acids. Germline V gene lookup returns CDR1 MNHEY and CDR2 SVGAGI. The J segment lost 2 bases and the V segment lost 10 bases, leaving 10 bases of the junction unmatched. The CDR3 DNA sequence: TGTGCCACCCGACGGACAGGCCGAAACTATGGCTACACCTTC. This sequence encodes CATRRTGRNYGYTF.

The rearrangement links TRBV5-8 to TRBJ2-1, with 9 bases matching TRBD1. Losses at the gene ends were 4 bases for V and 2 bases for J; bases not matched to a gene: 4. Per germline, CDR1 SGHTS and CDR2 YDEGEE. The CDR3 is made up of 15 amino acids. This CDR3 is CASSLGQGPYNEQFF. CDR3 DNA sequence: TGTGCCAGCAGCCTCGGACAGGGGCCCTACAATGAGCAGTTCTTC.

This rearrangement joins TRBV5-1 to TRBJ2-5; 10 bases map to TRBD1. Trimming at V came to 4 bases and at J to 4 bases, leaving 4 bases not matched to a gene. The CDR3 loop spans 14 amino acids. CDR1 and CDR2 from the germline V gene are SGHRS and YFSETQ. This CDR3 reads CASSPGQGGETQYF. The CDR3 DNA reads TGCGCCAGCAGCCCAGGACAGGGGGGAGAGACCCAGTACTTC. Full variable domain (missing parts from reference TRBV5-1 and TRBJ2-5): KAGVTQTPRYLIKTRGQQVTLSCSPISGHRSVSWYQQTPGQGLQFLFEYFSETQRNKGNFPGRFSGRQFSNSRSEMNVSTLELGDSALYLCASSPGQGGETQYFGPGTRLLVL.

The chain couples TRBV30 to TRBJ1-5; D is unclear. CDR3 length: 13 amino acids. From germline, CDR1 is GTSNPN and CDR2 SVGIG (reference sequence). The germline V and J ends were trimmed by 3 bases and 5 bases, with 11 bases remaining between them. The CDR3 sequence is CAWRERADQPQHF. The CDR3 DNA reads as TGTGCCTGGAGAGAGAGGGCTGATCAGCCCCAGCATTTT.

This rearrangement joins TRBV6-1 to TRBJ2-1, with D perhaps TRBD1 or TRBD2 (5 bases each). This CDR3 is 13 amino acids long. Germline V gene lookup returns CDR1 MNHNS and CDR2 SASEGT. Trimming took 8 bases from V and 5 from J, leaving 13 bases between them. CDR3 nucleotide sequence: TGTGCCAGCGGCCGGGACCGAAACAATGAGCAGTTCTTC. Translation: CASGRDRNNEQFF.

This chain joins TRBV7-3 and TRBJ2-1; TRBD2 agrees at 7 bases. V lost 5 bases and J lost 7; bases outside the gene matches: 8. Germline V CDR1 and CDR2: SGHTA, FQGTGA. The CDR3 has 14 residues. CDR3 in amino acids: CASSPAGPWNEQFF. Written as DNA, the CDR3 is TGTGCCAGCAGCCCAGCGGGACCCTGGAATGAGCAGTTCTTC.

Comments on this clone: At one end the junction does not follow the germline gene, possibly because of a read error. The gene calls are TRBV7-7 and TRBJ1-1, with no clear D. The CDR3 runs to 13 residues. Per germline, CDR1 SSHAT and CDR2 FNYEAQ (reference sequence). The CDR3 DNA sequence: TGTGCTAGCAGCCGCGGGGTAGACACTGAAGCTTTCTTT. Its translation: CASSRGVDTEAFF.

The chain is built from TRBV7-9 and TRBJ1-2; perhaps TRBD1 as D (6 bases). The CDR3 length is 12 residues. Trimming took 2 bases from V and 8 from J, leaving 9 bases between them. Germline CDR1 reads SEHNR; CDR2 reads FQNEAQ (reference sequence). The DNA of the CDR3 is TGTGCCAGCAGCTTAAACAGGGAAGGCTACACCTTC. Amino acids: CASSLNREGYTF.

The gene calls are TRBV7-9 and TRBJ2-2, with D uncertain. The germline V and J ends were trimmed by 0 bases and 7 bases, with 6 bases remaining between them. Per the germline V gene, CDR1 is SEHNR and CDR2 is FQNEAQ (reference sequence). CDR3 length equals 13 residues. In DNA, the CDR3 is TGTGCCAGCAGCTTAGCAGGGAACGGGGAGCTGTTTTTT. It yields the protein CASSLAGNGELFF.

The genes are TRBV7-9 and TRBJ2-2, with 12 bases fitting TRBD2. This CDR3 has 15 residues. Germline CDR1 and CDR2: SEHNR and FQNEAQ (reference sequence). V shed 7 bases and J 6 bases; nucleotides not matched to a gene: 6. The CDR3 sequence is CASKSSGRAPGELFF. The CDR3 DNA reads TGTGCCAGCAAATCTAGCGGGAGGGCCCCCGGGGAGCTGTTTTTT.

V is TRBV5-1 and J is TRBJ1-1; no firm D call. The CDR3 covers 12 residues. The ends were cut back, 3 bases at V and 7 bases at J, with 10 bases in the middle. From germline, CDR1 is SGHRS and CDR2 YFSETQ. CDR3 protein: CASSSNGFEAFF. The DNA for the CDR3 is TGCGCCAGCAGCTCGAACGGATTTGAAGCTTTCTTT.

As to this clone: The same CDR3 is also encoded by other DNA sequences in this sample. This sequence joins TRBV5-1 and TRBJ2-5, with TRBD1 as a possible D gene (5 bases). Trimming shortened V by 0 bases and J by 4 bases, and 10 bases separated the two germline ends. Germline loops: CDR1 SGHRS, CDR2 YFSETQ. The CDR3 has 14 residues. DNA for the CDR3: TGCGCCAGCAGCTTGGGTGGGCAGGGAGAGACCCAGTACTTC. Protein product: CASSLGGQGETQYF.

CDR3 sequence (DNA): TGTGCCAGTAGTATAGACCCAGGGGGTACGGAGACCCAGTACTTC. Translated, it gives CASSIDPGGTETQYF. V and J are TRBV19 and TRBJ2-5, with 7 bases lining up with TRBD1. Germline V gene sequence: CDR1 LNHDA, CDR2 SQIVND (reference sequence). J gave up 5 bases and V 0 bases, and 6 bases lay outside the gene matches. This CDR3 has 15 residues.

Only one count was recorded for this clone. The chain links TRBV7-2 to TRBJ1-3; 9 bases agree with TRBD1. CDR1 SGHTA and CDR2 FQGNSA come from the germline V gene. This CDR3 comprises 14 residues. V lost 6 bases and J lost 3; bases outside the gene matches: 3. The CDR3: CASRRDRDGNTIYF. The CDR3 DNA reads as TGTGCCAGCAGACGGGACAGGGATGGAAACACCATATATTTT.

A few counts support this clone. The chain employs TRBV19 and TRBJ1-4; D is undetermined. Deletions cut 3 bases from V and 0 bases from J, with 5 bases between. Germline CDR1 and CDR2: LNHDA and SQIVND (reference sequence). The CDR3 spans 14 residues. For the CDR3, the DNA is TGTGCCAGTAGTATTTGGCCAACTAATGAAAAACTGTTTTTT. It yields the protein CASSIWPTNEKLFF. Full variable domain (outside the CDR3, taken from reference TRBV19 and TRBJ1-4): DGGITQSPKYLFRKEGQNVTLSCEQNLNHDAMYWYRQDPGQGLRLIYYSQIVNDFQKGDIAEGYSVSREKKESFPLTVTSAQKNPTAFYLCASSIWPTNEKLFFGSGTQLSVL.

The chain employs TRBV11-2 and TRBJ2-1, with 8 positions matching TRBD2. After removal of 4 bases from V and 10 bases from J, the junction contained 9 bases not matched to a gene. Germline V lookup: CDR1 SGHAT, CDR2 FQNNGV. The CDR3 totals 14 residues. The DNA for the CDR3 is TGTGCCAGCAGCTCTACCCTAACTAGCGGAGAGCAGTTCTTC. Protein: CASSSTLTSGEQFF.

The V call is TRBV5-1, the J call TRBJ2-7; TRBD1 aligns across 7 bases. J lost 0 bases, V lost 0 bases, and 0 bases had no gene match. The CDR3 is 14 amino acids. Germline CDR1 reads SGHRS; CDR2 reads YFSETQ. The CDR3 DNA reads as TGCGCCAGCAGCTTGGGGGACAGCTCCTACGAGCAGTACTTC. Amino acid sequence: CASSLGDSSYEQYF.

The CDR3 DNA reads TGTGCCAGCAGTTTCAGGACTAGCGGGAGTCTCCAGCAGTACTTC. It codes for CASSFRTSGSLQQYF. This chain links TRBV6-1 with TRBJ2-7; 13 bases agree with TRBD2. The germline V gene has CDR1 MNHNS and CDR2 SASEGT. Trimming took 5 bases from V and 8 from J; bases not matched to a gene: 9. CDR3 length: 15 residues.

This clone came up once. This rearrangement joins TRBV6-6 to TRBJ1-1; D is undetermined. Germline CDR1 is MNHNY and CDR2 is SVGAGI (reference sequence). V lost 2 bases and J 3 bases, leaving 16 bases between the germline ends. The CDR3 has 16 residues. In DNA, the CDR3 is TGTGCCAGCAGTTACCCCAAACTGGGATCGGACACTGAAGCTTTCTTT. It yields the protein CASSYPKLGSDTEAFF.

This clone is a singleton in its sample. The chain has TRBV9 and TRBJ2-1; 7 bases are shared with TRBD2. CDR3 size: 19 residues. Trimming took 0 bases from V and 9 from J; bases not matched to a gene: 21. Germline values: CDR1 SGDLS, CDR2 YYNGEE. This CDR3 reads CASSVAGTGAGVVSSEQFF. Written as DNA, the CDR3 is TGTGCCAGCAGCGTAGCCGGGACTGGTGCGGGAGTCGTTAGTAGTGAGCAGTTCTTC.

This clone was counted a few times. This chain joins TRBV5-1 and TRBJ2-5, with 11 nucleotides matching TRBD2. In germline, CDR1 is SGHRS, CDR2 YFSETQ. Trimming cost V 4 bases and J 5 bases; bases outside gene matches: 7. This CDR3 region has 15 residues. The CDR3 protein is CASSENSGRGETQYF. In nucleotides, the CDR3 is TGCGCCAGCAGCGAAAATAGCGGGAGGGGGGAGACCCAGTACTTC.

The chain combines TRBV28 with TRBJ2-3, with 14 nucleotides matching TRBD2. V lost 6 bases, J lost 3 bases, and 14 bases stayed unmatched. The germline V gene has CDR1 MDHEN and CDR2 SYDVKM. The CDR3 covers 19 residues. CDR3 sequence (DNA): TGTGCCAGCAGCTCTTTTCCGGGACTAGCGGGAGTAAAGACAGATACGCAGTATTTT. Translating it yields CASSSFPGLAGVKTDTQYF.

This clone turned up a few times. The CDR3 reads CAWSAGTGVNIQYF. The CDR3 region has the DNA TGTGCCTGGAGTGCAGGGACAGGGGTCAACATTCAGTACTTC. The chain uses TRBV30 and TRBJ2-4, with TRBD1 matching over 10 bases. V gave up 1 base and J gave up 7 bases; unmatched junction bases: 4. This CDR3 is 14 amino acids long. CDR1 and CDR2 from the germline V gene are GTSNPN and SVGIG (reference sequence). Using reference TRBV30 and TRBJ2-4 for the parts outside the CDR3, the full variable domain is SQTIHQWPATLVQPVGSPLSLECTVEGTSNPNLYWYRQAAGRGLQLLFYSVGIGQISSEVPQNLSASRPQDRQFILSSKKLLLSDSGFYLCAWSAGTGVNIQYFGAGTRLSVL.

The CDR3 sequence is CASSQGHRGEKLFF. The CDR3 bases are TGTGCCAGCAGCCAAGGTCACCGTGGTGAAAAACTGTTTTTT. The rearrangement uses TRBV14 and TRBJ1-4; D remains ambiguous. The CDR3 runs 14 residues. Trimming took off 1 base at V and 7 bases at J, with 10 bases between the two ends. CDR1 is SGHDN, CDR2 FVKESK, per germline.

The rearrangement uses TRBV6-5 and TRBJ2-1; D is undetermined. Deletions cut 6 bases from V and 8 bases from J, with 11 bases between. This CDR3 has 12 amino acids. CDR1 is MNHEY and CDR2 is SVGAGI in the germline V gene. The CDR3 DNA reads as TGTGCCAGCAGATCCTATGGGGATGAGCAGTTCTTC. It codes for CASRSYGDEQFF.

This chain uses TRBV7-2 with TRBJ2-5; D may be TRBD2 (6 bases). The CDR3 is 13 amino acids. CDR1 is SGHTA and CDR2 is FQGNSA in the germline V gene. The V end lost 8 bases, the J end lost 2 bases, and 12 bases lay between the germline ends. In DNA form, the CDR3 reads TGTGCCAGCGCGCGAGGAGGGCAAGAGACCCAGTACTTC. Translating it yields CASARGGQETQYF. Full variable domain (remainder filled in from reference TRBV7-2 and TRBJ2-5): GAGVSQSPSNKVTEKGKDVELRCDPISGHTALYWYRQSLGQGLEFLIYFQGNSAPDKSGLPSDRFSAERTGGSVSTLTIQRTQQEDSAVYLCASARGGQETQYFGPGTRLLVL.

The chain is built from TRBV14 and TRBJ1-2; no definite D call. In germline, CDR1 is SGHDN, CDR2 FVKESK. This CDR3 contains 14 residues. The ends were cut back, 0 bases at V and 4 bases at J, with 9 bases in the middle. CDR3 DNA sequence: TGTGCCAGCAGCCAAGATTTATGGGCCTATGGCTACACCTTC. Translated: CASSQDLWAYGYTF.

V is TRBV7-8 and J is TRBJ2-3; tentatively, D is TRBD2 (5 bases). V lost 1 base to trimming and J lost 0 bases, with 14 bases between them. The germline V gene has CDR1 SGHVS and CDR2 FQNEAQ. This CDR3 has 17 amino acids. The CDR3 sequence is CASSLVVGVFSTDTQYF. DNA for the CDR3: TGTGCCAGCAGCTTAGTTGTCGGGGTGTTCAGCACAGATACGCAGTATTTT. The complete variable domain, with remaining parts taken from reference TRBV7-8 and TRBJ2-3, reads GAGVSQSPRYKVAKRGQDVALRCDPISGHVSLFWYQQALGQGPEFLTYFQNEAQLDKSGLPSDRFFAERPEGSVSTLKIQRTQQEDSAVYLCASSLVVGVFSTDTQYFGPGTRLTVL.